There are a few counts of the clone carrying this T cell receptor (beta chain). The entry originates in a study of blood T cell repertoires in COVID-19. This CDR3 is built from 15 residues. Germline CDR1 KGHSH, CDR2 LQKENI. V shed 6 bases and J shed 4 bases, with 18 bases lying between them. Assay used: immunoSEQ multiplex PCR; TCRdb lists only in-frame clones, some missing. The data hold under 200,000 clones, with approximately 87% observed a single time. Sequenced material: peripheral blood. The V gene is TRBV18, the J gene TRBJ1-2, with no clear D. The TCR comes from a man aged 18 to 30 with active or convalescent COVID-19. The CDR3 spells CASSPGSGYGYGYTF. The CDR3 DNA sequence: TGTGCCAGCTCCCCGGGTTCGGGGTATGGCTATGGCTACACCTTC.